The source of this TCR beta chain is a study of PD-1 blockade in classical Hodgkin lymphoma. Whole-study findings and limits: Some patients began nivolumab under 1 year after ASCT. These patients were excluded from later analyses.

The CDR3 is 15 amino acids. Per germline, CDR1 SGHKS and CDR2 YYEKEE (reference sequence). With V trimmed by 5 bases and J by 1 base, 8 bases remained unmatched. Time point indicated: cycle 4 day 1 (C4D1), after more than five weeks of nivolumab. Every one of the patients relapsed after autologous stem cell transplantation (brentuximab vedotin exposure was variable). On this clone itself: Its antigen remains unknown.

Produced via immunoSEQ multiplex PCR; TCRdb's table is partial and in-frame only. The sample lists tens of thousands of clones; around 80% were seen once. The chain joins TRBV5-5 to TRBJ2-7; TRBD1 matches at 8 bases. This TCR came from a human donor with classical Hodgkin lymphoma. Sequenced material: peripheral blood mononuclear cells (PBMCs), taken before the fourth cycle of nivolumab. The DNA for the CDR3 is TGTGCCAGCAGGGGGACAGACAGGGGTTCCTACGAGCAGTACTTC. This translates into CASRGTDRGSYEQYF.